This T cell receptor (beta chain) was observed in a study of blood T cell repertoires in COVID-19. In germline, CDR1 is MNHNY, CDR2 SVGAGI (reference sequence). The length of the CDR3 is 17 residues. Trimming removed 5 bases from V and 1 base from J, with 18 bases in between. The table came from immunoSEQ multiplex PCR; TCRdb's copy has only in-frame clones and leaves some out. This table holds just over 150,000 clones, 75% to 90% found once. The sequence came from a human donor with acute or convalescent COVID-19. The donor label of this sample is uncertain. The chain has TRBV6-6 and TRBJ2-4, with D maybe TRBD1 (5 bases). Sequenced: peripheral blood. The CDR3 DNA reads TGTGCCAGCAGTCAACCTGCAGGGTTTGGGGCCAAAAACATTCAGTACTTC. Its translation: CASSQPAGFGAKNIQYF.